This TCR beta chain was found in a study of blood T cell repertoires in COVID-19. Study at large: Specimens from acute and convalescent COVID-19 originated in the United States, Italy and Spain. Nucleic acid was either cDNA or gDNA, and it came from T cells, B-cell-depleted T cells, or PBMCs.

Repertoires were generated with immunoSEQ multiplex PCR, while TCRdb's copy carries only in-frame clones and drops some. The table lists 90,000 to 95,000 clones, 88% of them singletons, with about 5% in the top ten. The origin of this receptor is a woman of 80 years or more with active COVID-19. The sequenced material came from peripheral blood.

The CDR3 is CASSIRLAEKRETQYF. In DNA, the CDR3 is TGTGCCAGCAGTATACGACTAGCGGAAAAAAGAGAGACCCAGTACTTC. The chain combines TRBV2 with TRBJ2-5; 9 bases match TRBD2. From germline, CDR1 is SNHLY and CDR2 FYNNEI. Trimming cost V 5 bases and J 4 bases; bases outside gene matches: 11. CDR3 length: 16 residues.